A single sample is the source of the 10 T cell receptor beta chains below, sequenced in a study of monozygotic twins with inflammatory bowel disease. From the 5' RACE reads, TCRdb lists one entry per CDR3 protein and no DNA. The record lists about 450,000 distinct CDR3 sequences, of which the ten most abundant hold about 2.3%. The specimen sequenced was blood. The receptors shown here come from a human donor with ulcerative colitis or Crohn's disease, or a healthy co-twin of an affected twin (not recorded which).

Here the CDR3 reads CASSRDRVVTEAFF. The genes are TRBV9 and TRBJ1-1; TCRdb gives TRBD1 as the D gene, but with no DNA this cannot be confirmed. Germline lookup yields CDR1 SGDLS and CDR2 YYNGEE. CDR3 length equals 14 residues.

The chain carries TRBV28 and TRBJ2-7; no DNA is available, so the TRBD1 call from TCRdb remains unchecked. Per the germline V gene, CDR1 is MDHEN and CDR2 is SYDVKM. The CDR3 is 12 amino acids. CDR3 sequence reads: CASSFHGAEQYF.

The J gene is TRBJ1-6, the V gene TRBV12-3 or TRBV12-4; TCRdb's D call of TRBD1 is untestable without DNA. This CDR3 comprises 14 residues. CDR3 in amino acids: CASSTGAGNSPLHF.

The CDR3: CASRLAEGYEQYF. The rearrangement joins TRBV27 to TRBJ2-7; TCRdb selects TRBD2, and the lack of DNA leaves this call unchecked. There are 13 residues in the CDR3. The germline V gene encodes CDR1 MNHEY and CDR2 SMNVEV (reference sequence).

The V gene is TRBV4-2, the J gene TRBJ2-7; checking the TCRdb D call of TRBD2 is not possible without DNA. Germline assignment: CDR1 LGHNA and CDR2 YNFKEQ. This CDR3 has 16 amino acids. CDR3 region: CASSQDRSGQTYEQYF.

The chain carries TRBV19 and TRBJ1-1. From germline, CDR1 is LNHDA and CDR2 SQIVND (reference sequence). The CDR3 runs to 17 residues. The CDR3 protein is CASSSPRDSRPQTGAFF. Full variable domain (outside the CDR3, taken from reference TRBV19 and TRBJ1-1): DGGITQSPKYLFRKEGQNVTLSCEQNLNHDAMYWYRQDPGQGLRLIYYSQIVNDFQKGDIAEGYSVSREKKESFPLTVTSAQKNPTAFYLCASSSPRDSRPQTGAFFGQGTRLTVV.

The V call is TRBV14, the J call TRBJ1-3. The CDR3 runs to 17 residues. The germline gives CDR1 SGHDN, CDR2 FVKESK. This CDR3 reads CASSQVKASRSGNTIYF.

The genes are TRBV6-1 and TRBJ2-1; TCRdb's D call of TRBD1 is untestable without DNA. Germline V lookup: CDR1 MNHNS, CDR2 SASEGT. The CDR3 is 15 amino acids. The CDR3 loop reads CAPEPGQGTYNEQFF.

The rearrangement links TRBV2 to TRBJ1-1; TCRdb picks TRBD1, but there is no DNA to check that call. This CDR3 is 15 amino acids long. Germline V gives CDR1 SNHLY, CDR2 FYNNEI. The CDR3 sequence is CASSEGRQMGTEAFF.

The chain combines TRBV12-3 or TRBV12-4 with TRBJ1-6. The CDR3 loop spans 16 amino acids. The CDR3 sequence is CASSFRGSGSNSPLHF.